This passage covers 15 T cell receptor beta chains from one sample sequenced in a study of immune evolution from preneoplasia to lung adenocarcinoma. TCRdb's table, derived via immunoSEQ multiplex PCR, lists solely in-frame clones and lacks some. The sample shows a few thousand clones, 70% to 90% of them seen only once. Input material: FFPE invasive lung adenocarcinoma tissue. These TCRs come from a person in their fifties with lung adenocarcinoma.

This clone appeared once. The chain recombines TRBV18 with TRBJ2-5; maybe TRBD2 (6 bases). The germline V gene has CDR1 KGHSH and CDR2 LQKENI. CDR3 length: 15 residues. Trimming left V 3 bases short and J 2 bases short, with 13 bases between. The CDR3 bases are TGTGCCAGCTCACCGCGGGGTAGGTTACAAGAGACCCAGTACTTC. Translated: CASSPRGRLQETQYF.

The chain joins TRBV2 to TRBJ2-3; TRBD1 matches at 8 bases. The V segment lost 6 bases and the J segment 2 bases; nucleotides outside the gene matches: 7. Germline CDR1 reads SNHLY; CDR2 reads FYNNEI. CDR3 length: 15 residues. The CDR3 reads CASRPRTGNTDTQYF. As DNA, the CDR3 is TGTGCCAGCAGACCCCGGACAGGGAACACAGATACGCAGTATTTT.

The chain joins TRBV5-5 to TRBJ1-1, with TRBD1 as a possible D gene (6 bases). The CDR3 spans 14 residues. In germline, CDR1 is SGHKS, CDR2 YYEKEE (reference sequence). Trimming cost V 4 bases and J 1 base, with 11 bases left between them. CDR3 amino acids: CASSRRGGNTEAFF. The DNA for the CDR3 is TGTGCCAGCAGCCGCAGGGGTGGGAACACTGAAGCTTTCTTT.

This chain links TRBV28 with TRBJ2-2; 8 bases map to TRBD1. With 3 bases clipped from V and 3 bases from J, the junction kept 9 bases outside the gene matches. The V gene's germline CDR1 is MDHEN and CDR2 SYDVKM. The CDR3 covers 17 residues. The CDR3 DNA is TGTGCCAGCAGTTTTCGCAGGGGGCTGTGGGACACCGGGGAGCTGTTTTTT. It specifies CASSFRRGLWDTGELFF.

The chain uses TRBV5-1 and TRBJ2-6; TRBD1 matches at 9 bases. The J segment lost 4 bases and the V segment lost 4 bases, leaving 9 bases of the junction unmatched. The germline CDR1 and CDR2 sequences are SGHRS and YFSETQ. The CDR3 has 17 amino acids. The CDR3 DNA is TGCGCCAGCAGCATTAGACAGGGGGGGTCCGGGGCCAACGTCCTGACTTTC. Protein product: CASSIRQGGSGANVLTF.

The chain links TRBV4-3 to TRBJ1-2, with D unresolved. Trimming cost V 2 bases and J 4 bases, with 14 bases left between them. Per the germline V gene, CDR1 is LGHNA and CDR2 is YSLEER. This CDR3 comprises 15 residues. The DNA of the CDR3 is TGCGCCAGCAGCCAATGGGCGGAGGGTACCTATGGCTACACCTTC. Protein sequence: CASSQWAEGTYGYTF.

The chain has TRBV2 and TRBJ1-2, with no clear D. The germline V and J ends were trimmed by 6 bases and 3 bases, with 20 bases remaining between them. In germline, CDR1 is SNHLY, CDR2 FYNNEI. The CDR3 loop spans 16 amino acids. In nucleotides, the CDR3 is TGTGCCAGCAGGAGACAAGGAGGGCGAGTGGACTATGGCTACACCTTC. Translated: CASRRQGGRVDYGYTF.

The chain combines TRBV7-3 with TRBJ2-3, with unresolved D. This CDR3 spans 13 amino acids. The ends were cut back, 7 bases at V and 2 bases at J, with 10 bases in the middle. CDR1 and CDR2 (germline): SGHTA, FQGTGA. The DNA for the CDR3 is TGTGCCAGCAAATCGCCGTCCACAGATACGCAGTATTTT. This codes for CASKSPSTDTQYF. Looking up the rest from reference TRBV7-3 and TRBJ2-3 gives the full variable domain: GAGVSQTPSNKVTEKGKYVELRCDPISGHTALYWYRQSLGQGPEFLIYFQGTGAADDSGLPNDRFFAVRPEGSVSTLKIQRTERGDSAVYLCASKSPSTDTQYFGPGTRLTVL.

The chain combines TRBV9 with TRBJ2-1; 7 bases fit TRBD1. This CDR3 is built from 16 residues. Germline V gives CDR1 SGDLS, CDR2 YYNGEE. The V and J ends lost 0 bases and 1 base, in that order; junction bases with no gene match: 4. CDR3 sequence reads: CASSVEGDSSYNEQFF. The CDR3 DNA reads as TGTGCCAGCAGCGTAGAGGGGGACAGTTCCTACAATGAGCAGTTCTTC.

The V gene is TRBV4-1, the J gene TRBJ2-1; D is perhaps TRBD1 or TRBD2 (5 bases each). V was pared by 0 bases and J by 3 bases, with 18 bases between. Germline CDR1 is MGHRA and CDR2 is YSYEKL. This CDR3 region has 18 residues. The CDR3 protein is CASSQDSLIGTYYNEQFF. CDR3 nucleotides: TGCGCCAGCAGCCAAGACAGTTTAATCGGGACCTACTACAATGAGCAGTTCTTC.

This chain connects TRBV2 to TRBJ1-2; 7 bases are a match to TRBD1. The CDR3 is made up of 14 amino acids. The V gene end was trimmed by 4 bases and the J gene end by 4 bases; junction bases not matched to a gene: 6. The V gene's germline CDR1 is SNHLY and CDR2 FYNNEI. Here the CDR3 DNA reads TGTGCCAGCAGTGGGGGTCGGGACAGCTATGGCTACACCTTC. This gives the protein CASSGGRDSYGYTF.

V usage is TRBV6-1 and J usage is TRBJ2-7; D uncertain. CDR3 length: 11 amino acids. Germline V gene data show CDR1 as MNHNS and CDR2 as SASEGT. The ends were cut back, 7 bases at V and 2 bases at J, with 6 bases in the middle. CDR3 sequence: CASTRAYEQYF. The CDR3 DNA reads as TGTGCCAGCACTAGGGCCTACGAGCAGTACTTC.

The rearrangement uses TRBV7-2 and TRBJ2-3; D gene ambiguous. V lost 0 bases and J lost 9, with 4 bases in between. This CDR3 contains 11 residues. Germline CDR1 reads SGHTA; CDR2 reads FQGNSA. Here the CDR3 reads CASSLATTQYF. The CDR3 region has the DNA TGTGCCAGCAGCTTAGCCACCACGCAGTATTTT.

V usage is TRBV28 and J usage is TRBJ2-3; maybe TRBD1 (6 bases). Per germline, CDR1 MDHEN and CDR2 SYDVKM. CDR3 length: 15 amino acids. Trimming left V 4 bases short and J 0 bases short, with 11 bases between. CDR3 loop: CASSSGGLSTDTQYF. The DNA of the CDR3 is TGTGCCAGCAGTTCTGGGGGCCTTAGCACAGATACGCAGTATTTT.

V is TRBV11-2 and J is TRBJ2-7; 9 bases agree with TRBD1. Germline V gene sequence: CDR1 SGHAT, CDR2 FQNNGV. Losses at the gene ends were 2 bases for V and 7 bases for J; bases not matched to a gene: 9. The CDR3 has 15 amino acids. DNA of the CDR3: TGTGCCAGCAGCTTACCCCCAACGACAGGGGGTGAGCAGTACTTC. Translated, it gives CASSLPPTTGGEQYF.